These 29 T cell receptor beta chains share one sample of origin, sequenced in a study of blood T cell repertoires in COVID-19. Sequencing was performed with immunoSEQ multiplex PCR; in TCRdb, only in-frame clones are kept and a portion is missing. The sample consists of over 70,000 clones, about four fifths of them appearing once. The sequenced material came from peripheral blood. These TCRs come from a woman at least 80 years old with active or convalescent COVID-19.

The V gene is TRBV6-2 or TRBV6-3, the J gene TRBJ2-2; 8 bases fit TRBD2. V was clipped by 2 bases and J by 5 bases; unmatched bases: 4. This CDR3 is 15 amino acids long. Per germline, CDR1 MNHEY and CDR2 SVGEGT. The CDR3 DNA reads TGTGCCAGCAGTTACCGCCCGGGGGGGACCGGGGAGCTGTTTTTT. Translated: CASSYRPGGTGELFF.

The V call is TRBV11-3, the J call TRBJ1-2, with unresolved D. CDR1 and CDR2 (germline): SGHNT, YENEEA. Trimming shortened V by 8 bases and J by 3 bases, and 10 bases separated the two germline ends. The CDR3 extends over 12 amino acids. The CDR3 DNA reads TGTGCCAGCGACGGGATTGACTATGGCTACACCTTC. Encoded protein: CASDGIDYGYTF.

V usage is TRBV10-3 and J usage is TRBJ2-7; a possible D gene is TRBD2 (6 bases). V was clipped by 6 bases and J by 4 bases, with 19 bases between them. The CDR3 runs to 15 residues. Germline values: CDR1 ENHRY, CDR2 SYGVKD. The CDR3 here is CAISPDLIGGYEQYF. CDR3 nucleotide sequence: TGTGCCATCAGCCCGGACCTTATCGGAGGGTACGAGCAGTACTTC.

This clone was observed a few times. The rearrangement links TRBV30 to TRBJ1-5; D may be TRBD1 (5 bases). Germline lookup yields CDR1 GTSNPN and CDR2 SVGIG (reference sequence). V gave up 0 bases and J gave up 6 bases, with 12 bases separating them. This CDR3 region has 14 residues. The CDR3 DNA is TGTGCCTGGAGTGTGGCTGGGGGGTCTCAGCCCCAGCATTTT. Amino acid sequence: CAWSVAGGSQPQHF.

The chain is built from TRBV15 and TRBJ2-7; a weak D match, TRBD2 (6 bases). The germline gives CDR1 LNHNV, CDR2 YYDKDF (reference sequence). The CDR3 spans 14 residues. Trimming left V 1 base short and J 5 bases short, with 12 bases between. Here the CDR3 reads CATSRGGRSDEQYF. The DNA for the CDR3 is TGTGCCACCAGCAGAGGGGGGAGGAGCGACGAGCAGTACTTC. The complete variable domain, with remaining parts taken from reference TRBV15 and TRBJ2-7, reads DAMVIQNPRYQVTQFGKPVTLSCSQTLNHNVMYWYQQKSSQAPKLLFHYYDKDFNNEADTPDNFQSRRPNTSFCFLDIRSPGLGDTAMYLCATSRGGRSDEQYFGPGTRLTVT.

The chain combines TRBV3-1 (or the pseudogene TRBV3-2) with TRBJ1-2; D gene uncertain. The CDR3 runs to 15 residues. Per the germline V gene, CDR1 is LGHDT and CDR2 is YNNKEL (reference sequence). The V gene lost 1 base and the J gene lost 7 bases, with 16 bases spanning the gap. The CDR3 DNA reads TGTGCCAGCAGCCAAGGAGGTATGGTGCACGGTGGCTACACCTTC. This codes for CASSQGGMVHGGYTF.

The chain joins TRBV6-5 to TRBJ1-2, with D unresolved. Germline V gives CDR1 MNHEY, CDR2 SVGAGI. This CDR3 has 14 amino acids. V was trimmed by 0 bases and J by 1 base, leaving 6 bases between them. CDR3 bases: TGTGCCAGCAGTTACTCTCAGGATAACTATGGCTACACCTTC. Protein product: CASSYSQDNYGYTF.

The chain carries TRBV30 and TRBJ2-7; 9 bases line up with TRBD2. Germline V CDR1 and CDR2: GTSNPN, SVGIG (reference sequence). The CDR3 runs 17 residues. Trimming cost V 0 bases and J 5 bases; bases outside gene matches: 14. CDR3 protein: CAWSVQFIGLASHEQYF. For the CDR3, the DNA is TGTGCCTGGAGTGTACAATTTATCGGACTAGCGTCCCACGAGCAGTACTTC.

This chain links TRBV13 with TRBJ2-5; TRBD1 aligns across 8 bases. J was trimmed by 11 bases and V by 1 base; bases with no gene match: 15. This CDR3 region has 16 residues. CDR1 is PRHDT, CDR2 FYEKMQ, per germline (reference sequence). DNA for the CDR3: TGTGCCAGCAGCTTAGCCCAACGGGACAGGTTCTCAGAGCAGTACTTC. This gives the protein CASSLAQRDRFSEQYF.

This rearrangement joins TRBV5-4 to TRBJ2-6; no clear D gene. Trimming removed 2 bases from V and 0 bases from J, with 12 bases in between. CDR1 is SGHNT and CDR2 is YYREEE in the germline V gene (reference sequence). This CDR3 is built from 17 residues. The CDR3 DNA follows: TGTGCCAGCAGCTTCGAACCGTTGAGCTCTGGGGCCAACGTCCTGACTTTC. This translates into CASSFEPLSSGANVLTF.

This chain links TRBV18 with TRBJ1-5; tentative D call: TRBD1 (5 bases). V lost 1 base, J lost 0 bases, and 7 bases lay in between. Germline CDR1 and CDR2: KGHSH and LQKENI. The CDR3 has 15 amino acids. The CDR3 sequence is CASSPRRDSNQPQHF. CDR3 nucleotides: TGTGCCAGCTCACCACGCAGGGATAGCAATCAGCCCCAGCATTTT.

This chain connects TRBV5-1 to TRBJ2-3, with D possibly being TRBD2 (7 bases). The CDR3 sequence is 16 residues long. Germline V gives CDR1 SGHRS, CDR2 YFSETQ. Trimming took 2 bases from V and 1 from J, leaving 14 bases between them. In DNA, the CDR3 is TGCGCCAGCAGCTTATTTTGGGGGGGCCGCACAGATACGCAGTATTTT. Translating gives CASSLFWGGRTDTQYF.

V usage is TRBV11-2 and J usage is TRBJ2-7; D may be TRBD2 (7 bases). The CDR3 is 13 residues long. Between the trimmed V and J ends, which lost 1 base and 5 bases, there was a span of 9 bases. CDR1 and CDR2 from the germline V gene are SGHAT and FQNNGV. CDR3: CASSLGGGNEQYF. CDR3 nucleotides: TGTGCCAGCAGCTTAGGGGGGGGCAACGAGCAGTACTTC.

The CDR3, as DNA: TGTGCCAGCAGTTACGTAGCTAACTATGGCTACACCTTC. Translation: CASSYVANYGYTF. The rearrangement uses TRBV6-2 or TRBV6-3 and TRBJ1-2; D is undetermined. Germline V gene sequence: CDR1 MNHEY, CDR2 SVGEGT. The V end lost 2 bases, the J end lost 0 bases, and 4 bases lay between the germline ends. The CDR3 has 13 amino acids.

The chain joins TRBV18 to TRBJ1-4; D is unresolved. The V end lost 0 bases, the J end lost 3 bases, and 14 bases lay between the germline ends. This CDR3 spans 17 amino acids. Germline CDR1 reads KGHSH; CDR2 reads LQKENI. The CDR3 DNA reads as TGTGCCAGCTCACCACCGTTTAGAGGAATAGCTAATGAAAAACTGTTTTTT. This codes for CASSPPFRGIANEKLFF.

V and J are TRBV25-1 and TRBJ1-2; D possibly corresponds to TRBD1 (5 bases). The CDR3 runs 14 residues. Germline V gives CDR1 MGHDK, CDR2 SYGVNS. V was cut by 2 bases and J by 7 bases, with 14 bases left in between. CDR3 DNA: TGTGCCAGCAGTGAAGCCGGGGGTCGCGGTGGCTACACCTTC. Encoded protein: CASSEAGGRGGYTF.

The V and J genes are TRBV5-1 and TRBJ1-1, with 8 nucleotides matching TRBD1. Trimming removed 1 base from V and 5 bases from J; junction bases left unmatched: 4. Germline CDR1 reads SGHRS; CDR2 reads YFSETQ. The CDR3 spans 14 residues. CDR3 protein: CASSLTGGQTEAFF. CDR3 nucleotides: TGCGCCAGCAGCTTGACAGGGGGTCAGACTGAAGCTTTCTTT.

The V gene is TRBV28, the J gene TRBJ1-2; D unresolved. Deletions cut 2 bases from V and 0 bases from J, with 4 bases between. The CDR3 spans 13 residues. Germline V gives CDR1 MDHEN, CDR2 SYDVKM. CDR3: CASSLGTNYGYTF. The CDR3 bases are TGTGCCAGCAGTTTAGGCACTAACTATGGCTACACCTTC.

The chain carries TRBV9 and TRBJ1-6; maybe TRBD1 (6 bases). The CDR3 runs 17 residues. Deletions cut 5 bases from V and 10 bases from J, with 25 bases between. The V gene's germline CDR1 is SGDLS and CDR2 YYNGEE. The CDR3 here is CASRIGGAEDVESPLHF. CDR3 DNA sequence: TGTGCCAGCAGGATTGGGGGGGCGGAGGATGTGGAATCACCCCTCCACTTT.

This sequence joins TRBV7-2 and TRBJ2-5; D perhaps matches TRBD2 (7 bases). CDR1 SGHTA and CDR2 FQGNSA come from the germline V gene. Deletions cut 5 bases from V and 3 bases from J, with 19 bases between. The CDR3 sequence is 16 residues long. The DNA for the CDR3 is TGTGCCAGCAGCCTACACCGAGGGGGAGGGGAAGAGACCCAGTACTTC. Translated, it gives CASSLHRGGGEETQYF.

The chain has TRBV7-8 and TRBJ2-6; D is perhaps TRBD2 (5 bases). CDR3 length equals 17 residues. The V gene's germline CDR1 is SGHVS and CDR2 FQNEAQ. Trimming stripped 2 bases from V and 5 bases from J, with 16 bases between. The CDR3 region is CASSLLRVLIRANVLTF. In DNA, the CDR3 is TGTGCCAGCAGCTTATTGAGGGTCTTGATAAGGGCCAACGTCCTGACTTTC.

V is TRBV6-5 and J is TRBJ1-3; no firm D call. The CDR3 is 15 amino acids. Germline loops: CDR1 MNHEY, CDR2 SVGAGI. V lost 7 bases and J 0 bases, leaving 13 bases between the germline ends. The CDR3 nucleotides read TGTGCCAGCATCGGTGGAACAGTCTCTGGAAACACCATATATTTT. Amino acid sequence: CASIGGTVSGNTIYF.

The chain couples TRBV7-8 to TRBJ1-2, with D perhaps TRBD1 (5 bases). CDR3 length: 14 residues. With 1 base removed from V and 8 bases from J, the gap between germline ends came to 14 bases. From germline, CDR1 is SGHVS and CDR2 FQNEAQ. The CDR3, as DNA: TGTGCCAGCAGCTTAGTGGGGCAGGGTACGGGCTACACCTTC. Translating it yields CASSLVGQGTGYTF.

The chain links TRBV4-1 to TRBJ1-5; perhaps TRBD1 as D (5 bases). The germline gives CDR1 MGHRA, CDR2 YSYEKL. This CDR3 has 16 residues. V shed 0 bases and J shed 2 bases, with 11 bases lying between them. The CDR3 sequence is CASSQEQAVGNQPQHF. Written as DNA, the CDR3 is TGCGCCAGCAGCCAAGAACAGGCCGTTGGCAATCAGCCCCAGCATTTT.

CDR3 nucleotide sequence: TGTGCCAGCAAGGGGAGGGATAGGCAGCCCCAGCATTTT. It yields the protein CASKGRDRQPQHF. This chain connects TRBV2 to TRBJ1-5; TRBD1 might be the D (5 bases). CDR1 SNHLY and CDR2 FYNNEI come from the germline V gene. Trimming pared 7 bases from V and 7 bases from J, leaving 14 bases between. The CDR3 is 13 amino acids.

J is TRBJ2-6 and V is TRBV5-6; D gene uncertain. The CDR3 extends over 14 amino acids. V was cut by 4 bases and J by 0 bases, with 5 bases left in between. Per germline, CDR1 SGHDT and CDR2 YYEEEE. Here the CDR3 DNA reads TGTGCCAGCAGCCCGTTCTCTGGGGCCAACGTCCTGACTTTC. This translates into CASSPFSGANVLTF.

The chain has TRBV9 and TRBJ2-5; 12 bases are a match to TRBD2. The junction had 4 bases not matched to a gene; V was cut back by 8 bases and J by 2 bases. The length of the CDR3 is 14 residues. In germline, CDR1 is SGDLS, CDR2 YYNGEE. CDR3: CASSLAGGQETQYF. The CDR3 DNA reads TGTGCCAGTAGTCTAGCGGGGGGGCAAGAGACCCAGTACTTC. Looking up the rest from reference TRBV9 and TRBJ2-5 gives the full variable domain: DSGVTQTPKHLITATGQRVTLRCSPRSGDLSVYWYQQSLDQGLQFLIQYYNGEERAKGNILERFSAQQFPDLHSELNLSSLELGDSALYFCASSLAGGQETQYFGPGTRLLVL.

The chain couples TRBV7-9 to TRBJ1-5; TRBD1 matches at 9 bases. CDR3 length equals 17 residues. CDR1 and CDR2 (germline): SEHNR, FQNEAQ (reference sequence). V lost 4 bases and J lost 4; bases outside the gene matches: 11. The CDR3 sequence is CASSSAFGTGINQPQHF. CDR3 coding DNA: TGTGCCAGCAGCTCAGCATTCGGGACAGGGATTAATCAGCCCCAGCATTTT.

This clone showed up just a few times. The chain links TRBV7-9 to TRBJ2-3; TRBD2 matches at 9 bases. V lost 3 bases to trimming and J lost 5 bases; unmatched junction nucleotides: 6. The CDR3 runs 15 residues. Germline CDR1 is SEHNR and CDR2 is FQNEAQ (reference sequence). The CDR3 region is CASSFSAGGEDTQYF. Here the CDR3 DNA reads TGTGCCAGCAGCTTCTCAGCGGGGGGAGAAGATACGCAGTATTTT.